This T cell receptor (beta chain) stems from a study of shared clonotypes between healthy human individuals. Original methodology: Filtering differed since immunoSEQ provided only junctions, with no quality scores. Measured with immunoSEQ multiplex PCR; TCRdb has only the in-frame clones, and not every one. Clone size and the V and J calls come from that table; the DNA yielded D and trimming. The sample holds 550,000 to 800,000 clones; 90% are singletons and the top ten take around a third. CDR3 length: 14 amino acids. With 7 bases removed from V and 14 bases from J, the gap between germline ends came to 26 bases. The germline V gene has CDR1 MNHNS and CDR2 SASEGT. CD8 memory merged CD45RO+ with CCR7-negative CD45RA+ TemRA cells. Regarding the study as a whole: The generation probabilities recorded for non-shared clonotypes fell below those of clonotypes shared by all four donors. Approximately 4.9% of naive CD4 clonotypes were shared across a handful of donors.

Details on this clone: The antigen is not known.

The source is a man between 18 and 29 years old in good health. Some clones in this sample may be carry-over from other donors' samples. The chain joins TRBV6-1 to TRBJ1-2; D call uncertain. The specimen was memory CD8+ T cells from PBMCs. Sample subset: CD45RO+ cells pooled with CCR7-negative TemRA cells. CDR3 region: CASKAFGADYGCTF. The CDR3 bases are TGTGCCAGCAAGGCCTTTGGCGCAGACTATGGGTGTACCTTC.